The 9 T cell receptor beta chains reported below all come from one sample, sequenced in a study of cytomegalovirus exposure and HLA in healthy donors. PCR used 60 Vbeta primers and 13 Jbeta primers. The repertoire was sequenced with immunoSEQ multiplex PCR; TCRdb's copy has only in-frame clones and lacks some. The sample carries around 110,000 clones, approximately 81% recorded once. Sequencing used PBMCs. The receptors originated from a woman aged 30 to 39 in good health and CMV-seronegative.

CDR3 DNA: TGTGCCAGCAGTGAATTTGGCGGGGGCGGGAATGAAAAACTGTTTTTT. Amino acid sequence: CASSEFGGGGNEKLFF. The chain carries TRBV25-1 and TRBJ1-4; the D gene is possibly TRBD1 (6 bases). This CDR3 comprises 16 residues. CDR1 is MGHDK and CDR2 is SYGVNS in the germline V gene. V was shortened by 1 base and J by 5 bases, with 14 bases between the two germline ends.

This chain joins TRBV7-6 and TRBJ2-7; D is perhaps TRBD1 (5 bases). CDR1 and CDR2 from the germline V gene are SGHVS and FNYEAQ. The CDR3 length is 14 residues. V was cut by 5 bases and J by 2 bases, with 13 bases left in between. The CDR3 loop is CASSPTGSPYEQYF. CDR3 nucleotides: TGTGCCAGCAGCCCTACAGGTTCCCCCTACGAGCAGTACTTC.

This rearrangement joins TRBV5-6 to TRBJ2-5; D is possibly TRBD2 (7 bases). The V gene's germline CDR1 is SGHDT and CDR2 YYEEEE. CDR3 length: 13 amino acids. Between the trimmed V and J ends, which lost 6 bases and 7 bases, there was a span of 16 bases. Here the CDR3 reads CASNLGGAGTQYF. For the CDR3, the DNA is TGTGCCAGCAACCTTGGGGGGGCAGGGACCCAGTACTTC. The variable domain in full, with the rest retrieved from reference TRBV5-6 and TRBJ2-5, is DAGVTQSPTHLIKTRGQQVTLRCSPKSGHDTVSWYQQALGQGPQFIFQYYEEEERQRGNFPDRFSGHQFPNYSSELNVNALLLGDSALYLCASNLGGAGTQYFGPGTRLLVL.

The chain uses TRBV12-2 and TRBJ2-1; TRBD2, as called in the table, went unchecked against the DNA. TRBV12-2 represents a pseudogene. The CDR3 spans 15 residues. CDR3 amino acids: CASRLAHLAAGEQFF. The CDR3 nucleotides read TGTGCAAGTCGCTTAGCGCACCTAGCCGCCGGGGAGCAGTTCTTC.

This chain uses TRBV27 with TRBJ2-7, with D maybe TRBD2 (5 bases). The CDR3 has 14 amino acids. Germline-derived CDR1 and CDR2 are MNHEY and SMNVEV (reference sequence). The V gene lost 2 bases and the J gene lost 2 bases, with 10 bases spanning the gap. The CDR3 nucleotides are TGTGCCAGCAGTTTAGAGCGGACCACCTACGAGCAGTACTTC. It is translated as CASSLERTTYEQYF.

The chain links TRBV11-2 to TRBJ2-1, with no clear D. Germline CDR1 reads SGHAT; CDR2 reads FQNNGV. The CDR3 contains 12 residues. V was clipped by 1 base and J by 7 bases, with 5 bases between them. The CDR3 spells CASSLVTNEQFF. The CDR3 DNA sequence: TGTGCCAGCAGCTTAGTAACTAATGAGCAGTTCTTC.

A few counts support this clone. V usage is TRBV4-3 and J usage is TRBJ1-2, with no clear D. With 0 bases removed from V and 3 bases from J, the gap between germline ends came to 8 bases. Germline V gene data show CDR1 as LGHNA and CDR2 as YSLEER. CDR3 length: 14 amino acids. The CDR3 sequence is CASSQDIGDYGYTF. The CDR3 region has the DNA TGCGCCAGCAGCCAAGATATCGGGGACTATGGCTACACCTTC.

The gene calls are TRBV5-4 and TRBJ1-5, with D unresolved. Trimming shortened V by 3 bases and J by 5 bases, and 21 bases separated the two germline ends. CDR3 length: 17 amino acids. The germline V gene has CDR1 SGHNT and CDR2 YYREEE (reference sequence). The CDR3 here is CASSWRQPQIGYQPQHF. CDR3 bases: TGTGCCAGCAGCTGGAGGCAGCCCCAGATCGGATATCAGCCCCAGCATTTT.

The chain uses TRBV27 and TRBJ1-2; 9 nucleotides align to TRBD1. Looked up from germline, CDR1 is MNHEY and CDR2 is SMNVEV (reference sequence). Trimming took 5 bases from V and 10 from J; bases not matched to a gene: 5. The CDR3 length is 12 residues. The CDR3 protein is CASSPGDRVYTF. The CDR3 bases are TGTGCCAGCAGTCCCGGGGACAGGGTCTACACCTTC.